Below are 6 T cell receptor beta chains sequenced from a single sample in a study of blood T cell repertoires in COVID-19. Data came from immunoSEQ multiplex PCR; TCRdb stores just in-frame clones and leaves some out. The profile shows fewer than 200,000 clones, about 85% of them singletons. The sequenced sample consisted of peripheral blood. The receptors derive from a woman in her fifties or sixties with COVID-19, enrolled during active disease.

This chain connects TRBV29-1 to TRBJ2-1; 7 bases are a match to TRBD1. CDR1 is SQVTM and CDR2 is ANQGSEA in the germline V gene. V gave up 7 bases and J gave up 0 bases; unmatched junction bases: 15. The CDR3 totals 17 residues. CDR3 protein: CSAKGARTGVSYNEQFF. The CDR3 DNA sequence: TGCAGCGCGAAGGGGGCCCGGACAGGCGTCTCCTACAATGAGCAGTTCTTC.

CDR3 amino acids: CASRGGLAGTNEQFF. CDR3 bases: TGTGCCAGTAGGGGGGGACTAGCGGGGACCAATGAGCAGTTCTTC. The gene calls are TRBV19 and TRBJ2-1; the match to TRBD2 covers 13 bases. There are 15 residues in the CDR3. V was pared by 6 bases and J by 6 bases, with 5 bases of the junction left unmatched. CDR1 is LNHDA, CDR2 SQIVND, per germline (reference sequence).

The chain has TRBV2 and TRBJ1-4; D is unresolved. Per the germline V gene, CDR1 is SNHLY and CDR2 is FYNNEI. V was clipped by 5 bases and J by 9 bases, with 13 bases between them. CDR3 length equals 13 residues. The CDR3 reads CASSSGSTKKLFF. The CDR3 DNA sequence: TGTGCCAGCAGTAGCGGTTCGACGAAAAAACTGTTTTTT.

This chain uses TRBV27 with TRBJ2-3; no clear D gene. The CDR3 is 12 residues long. Between the trimmed V and J ends, which lost 6 bases and 5 bases, there was a span of 9 bases. In germline, CDR1 is MNHEY, CDR2 SMNVEV (reference sequence). For the CDR3, the DNA is TGTGCCAGCAGCAAAACTGGAGATACGCAGTATTTT. This gives the protein CASSKTGDTQYF.

The genes are TRBV15 and TRBJ2-5; a weak D match, TRBD1 (6 bases). There are 16 residues in the CDR3. The V gene's germline CDR1 is LNHNV and CDR2 YYDKDF (reference sequence). Trimming left V 0 bases short and J 3 bases short, with 14 bases between. This CDR3 reads CATSRDSGRDKETQYF. The CDR3, as DNA: TGTGCCACCAGCAGAGATTCGGGCAGGGACAAAGAGACCCAGTACTTC.

The chain links TRBV3-1 (or the pseudogene TRBV3-2) to TRBJ2-7; D possibly corresponds to TRBD1 (5 bases). Germline values: CDR1 LGHDT, CDR2 YNNKEL (reference sequence). Trimming stripped 0 bases from V and 1 base from J, with 10 bases between. CDR3 length equals 15 residues. The CDR3 region is CASSQDRRTSYEQYF. In DNA, the CDR3 is TGTGCCAGCAGCCAAGATCGTAGGACATCCTACGAGCAGTACTTC.